A selection of T cell receptor beta chains follows, all from one sample in a study of T cells in Graves' hyperthyroidism and ophthalmopathy. TCRdb fed the multiplex PCR reads into MiXCR, producing one record per CDR3 protein. The sample has about 200,000 distinct CDR3 sequences; approximately 20% are singletons. Sequencing was carried out using blood. All receptors come from a man aged 40-49 years with Graves' hyperthyroidism. Each CDR3 is given with its conserved first and last residue. Fields, in order: V gene, D gene, clone size, J gene, CDR3 protein, CDR3 DNA. The D gene is left open where the match is weak. Clone size is stated in some rows and not others, as once, few, many or a class when expanded.

>TRBV13|-|once|TRBJ2-7
CASSLRASYEQYF
TGTGCCAGCAGCCTCCGGGCTTCCTACGAGCAGTACTTC
>TRBV12-3/TRBV12-4|TRBD2|few|TRBJ2-1
CASSFFPSGGALDEQFF
TGTGCCAGCAGTTTTTTTCCTAGCGGGGGGGCCTTAGATGAGCAGTTCTTC
>TRBV20-1|TRBD2|many|TRBJ2-3
CSASGEGLADTQYF
TGCAGTGCTAGCGGGGAGGGGTTGGCAGATACGCAGTATTTT
>TRBV30|-|many|TRBJ2-5
CAWSGGQRPETQYF
TGTGCCTGGAGCGGGGGGCAACGCCCGGAGACCCAGTACTTC
>TRBV11-2|-|-|TRBJ2-7
CASSLQAFSYEQYF
TGTGCCAGCAGCCTCCAGGCGTTTTCCTACGAGCAGTACTTC
>TRBV2|-|many|TRBJ1-5
CASSAYRLSNQPQHF
TGTGCCAGCAGTGCCTACAGGCTTAGCAATCAGCCCCAGCATTTT
>TRBV7-3|-|once|TRBJ2-1
CASSLQSNYNEQFF
TGTGCCAGCAGCTTGCAGTCCAACTACAATGAGCAGTTCTTC
>TRBV27|-|few|TRBJ1-5
CASGVIGMSNQPQHF
TGTGCCAGCGGCGTGATTGGGATGAGCAATCAGCCCCAGCATTTT
>TRBV20-1|TRBD1|-|TRBJ1-2
CSAREGGTGGGVYGYTF
TGCAGTGCTAGAGAGGGGGGGACAGGCGGAGGAGTGTATGGCTACACCTTC
>TRBV7-2|TRBD1|many|TRBJ1-3
CASSLQGAYGNTIYF
TGTGCCAGCAGCTTACAGGGGGCGTATGGAAACACCATATATTTT
>TRBV6-1|-|many|TRBJ2-3
CASSEVWTDTQYF
TGTGCCAGCAGTGAAGTATGGACAGATACGCAGTATTTT
>TRBV7-2|TRBD1|few|TRBJ2-5
CASSHRDRAAGTQYF
TGCGCCAGCAGCCATAGGGACAGGGCCGCCGGGACCCAGTACTTC
>TRBV5-1|TRBD1|many|TRBJ2-7
CASSFHQGAEQYF
TGCGCCAGCAGCTTTCATCAGGGGGCCGAGCAGTACTTC
>TRBV7-9|-|many|TRBJ1-4
CASSLGEGSSIEKLFF
TGTGCCAGCAGCTTAGGCGAAGGCTCTTCAATTGAAAAACTGTTTTTT
>TRBV20-1|-|many|TRBJ2-3
CSAKRDARHTQYF
TGCAGTGCTAAAAGGGATGCACGTCATACGCAGTATTTT